One T cell receptor beta chain is described in this entry. Its matching antigen is unknown. The data belong to a study of immune evolution from preneoplasia to lung adenocarcinoma. Study findings and constraints: Later-stage lesions appeared to have more T cells, more diversity, less clonality.

TCRdb's copy holds only in-frame clones and misses some; the assay was immunoSEQ multiplex PCR. The data contain about 1,800 clones, around three quarters of them singletons. Sequenced input: FFPE atypical adenomatous hyperplasia tissue from the lung. Regarding subset: atypical adenomatous hyperplasia (AAH), lung preneoplasia. The clonotype originates from a person between 70 and 80 years old with lung adenocarcinoma.

CDR3 residues: CASSWDANSPLHF. The CDR3 nucleotides read TGTGCCAGCAGTTGGGATGCTAATTCACCCCTCCACTTT. The chain recombines TRBV27 with TRBJ1-6; no firm D call. The V and J ends lost 4 bases and 6 bases respectively, with 7 bases between them. This CDR3 region has 13 residues. Germline V gene data show CDR1 as MNHEY and CDR2 as SMNVEV (reference sequence).